This T cell receptor beta chain was sequenced in a study of T cell responses to AZD1222 COVID-19 vaccine. Study-level results: CD4 TCRs covered the whole spike, strongest at regions 160-218 and 743-854. White British ancestry dominated among donors, who included more females, and clonal diversity was possibly underestimated. As reported, nearly half of all spike-specific TCRs target variant regions that are unmutated.

The germline V and J ends were trimmed by 5 bases and 5 bases, with 6 bases remaining between them. Germline V CDR1 and CDR2: SGHTA, FQGNSA. This CDR3 has 11 amino acids. Profiling relied on immunoSEQ multiplex PCR, and the TCRdb table lists in-frame clones only, not all of them. The sample has approximately 140,000 clones, more than 85% seen once. Details on this clone: Its antigen is as yet unknown.

Samples with a second dose at about 4 or about 12 weeks were pooled together. This chain uses TRBV7-2 with TRBJ1-1; D gene uncertain. The sequence was collected from an adult who received the AZD1222 COVID-19 vaccine. The input for sequencing was peripheral blood, taken 28 days after the second AZD1222 dose. The CDR3 sequence is CASSTGTEAFF. The CDR3 DNA reads TGTGCCAGCAGCACCGGGACTGAAGCTTTCTTT.